The 25 T cell receptor beta chains below all came from one sample that was sequenced in a study of blood T cells in healthy people across ages (dated by TCRdb to between 2014 and 2017). Receptor amplification or capture employed 5' RACE. TCRdb shows the sequencer as Illumina HiSeq 2500. The second PCR ran for about 6 to 11 cycles and used a J-beta primer mix along with a sample-barcoded 5' primer. In-frame beta chains were kept once TCRdb had trimmed the public reads at Q25 with fastp and called clones with MiXCR. Each record represents a unique CDR3 protein, reported with the most common genes and DNA among its rows. A total of some 880,000 distinct CDR3 sequences appear in this sample, approximately 35% of them only once. The top ten constitute about an eighth of the sample. Material for sequencing was blood. Every receptor here comes from a man aged 18 to 30 in good health.

The rearrangement uses TRBV12-3 or TRBV12-4 and TRBJ2-1; D ambiguous. V dropped 2 bases and J dropped 6 bases, with 23 bases sitting between them. The CDR3 contains 18 residues. The DNA of the CDR3 is TGTGCCAGCAGTTTAATTGTGTCACACTATCCCTCGGGCAATGAGCAGTTCTTC. Its translation: CASSLIVSHYPSGNEQFF.

This clonotype appeared a few times. The V gene is TRBV7-9, the J gene TRBJ1-5, with TRBD1 matching 9 bases. The germline V gene has CDR1 SEHNR and CDR2 FQNEAQ (reference sequence). The CDR3 spans 17 residues. The V gene end was trimmed by 5 bases and the J gene end by 2 bases; junction bases not matched to a gene: 10. The CDR3 reads CASSPGQGTNRNQPQHF. CDR3 DNA: TGTGCCAGCAGCCCCGGACAGGGGACGAATCGCAATCAGCCCCAGCATTTT. Filled out from reference TRBV7-9 and TRBJ1-5, the complete variable domain reads DTGVSQNPRHKITKRGQNVTFRCDPISEHNRLYWYRQTLGQGPEFLTYFQNEAQLEKSRLLSDRFSAERPKGSFSTLEIQRTEQGDSAMYLCASSPGQGTNRNQPQHFGDGTRLSIL.

This rearrangement joins TRBV2 to TRBJ1-2; a possible D gene is TRBD1 (6 bases). V lost 4 bases and J 0 bases, leaving 21 bases between the germline ends. CDR1 SNHLY and CDR2 FYNNEI come from the germline V gene. The length of the CDR3 is 18 residues. CDR3 amino acids: CASSGRLDSPIPNYGYTF. CDR3 DNA sequence: TGTGCCAGCAGTGGGCGTTTGGACAGCCCAATTCCTAACTATGGCTACACCTTC. The full variable domain, rest sourced from reference TRBV2 and TRBJ1-2, is EPEVTQTPSHQVTQMGQEVILRCVPISNHLYFYWYRQILGQKVEFLVSFYNNEISEKSEIFDDQFSVERPDGSNFTLKIRSTKLEDSAMYFCASSGRLDSPIPNYGYTFGSGTRLTVV.

This clonotype was picked up a small number of times. The V call is TRBV18, the J call TRBJ1-1, with a weak D call TRBD1 (6 bases). CDR3 length: 14 residues. V lost 3 bases to trimming and J lost 5 bases, with 13 bases between them. Germline V gene sequence: CDR1 KGHSH, CDR2 LQKENI. CDR3 sequence: CASSPQGWDTEAFF. In DNA, the CDR3 is TGTGCCAGCTCACCGCAGGGGTGGGATACTGAAGCTTTCTTT.

This chain uses TRBV11-1 with TRBJ2-3; the D gene is possibly TRBD2 (6 bases). Germline lookup yields CDR1 SGHAT and CDR2 FQDESV (reference sequence). The CDR3 contains 16 residues. Trimming pared 3 bases from V and 1 base from J, leaving 14 bases between. The CDR3 is CASSFLAVLGTDTQYF. CDR3 DNA: TGTGCCAGCAGCTTCTTAGCGGTCCTCGGCACAGATACGCAGTATTTT.

A few counts support this clonotype. The J gene is TRBJ1-4, the V gene TRBV4-1; maybe TRBD1 (5 bases). Germline-derived CDR1 and CDR2 are MGHRA and YSYEKL. The V end lost 4 bases, the J end lost 8 bases, and 26 bases lay between the germline ends. This CDR3 has 18 amino acids. The CDR3 loop reads CASSLVPGNSLFPEKLFF. The CDR3 DNA is TGCGCCAGCAGCCTAGTCCCAGGGAATTCGCTTTTCCCAGAAAAACTGTTTTTT.

This clonotype was counted ten times or more. This rearrangement joins TRBV10-3 to TRBJ1-2, with TRBD1 matching 12 bases. The CDR3 has 15 amino acids. In germline, CDR1 is ENHRY, CDR2 SYGVKD. The V segment lost 5 bases and the J segment 6 bases; nucleotides outside the gene matches: 7. CDR3 residues: CAISLGTGGDNGYTF. The CDR3 DNA reads TGTGCCATCAGTCTCGGGACAGGGGGCGATAATGGCTACACCTTC.

This clonotype was counted many times. This chain connects TRBV3-1 to TRBJ2-7; D is undetermined. V was shortened by 1 base and J by 3 bases, with 10 bases between the two germline ends. Germline CDR1 LGHDT, CDR2 YNNKEL (reference sequence). The CDR3 extends over 14 amino acids. Here the CDR3 reads CASSQGVNSYEQYF. In nucleotides, the CDR3 is TGTGCCAGCAGCCAAGGAGTTAATAGCTACGAGCAGTACTTC.

The rearrangement uses TRBV20-1 and TRBJ1-5; D uncertain. The germline V gene encodes CDR1 DFQATT and CDR2 SNEGSKA (reference sequence). Trimming pared 2 bases from V and 11 bases from J, leaving 13 bases between. This CDR3 spans 12 amino acids. The DNA of the CDR3 is TGCAGTGCTAGATCGGAGGGTCCTACCCAGCATTTT. This encodes CSARSEGPTQHF.

This clonotype has a count of ten or more. This chain connects TRBV20-1 to TRBJ2-1; TRBD2 might be the D (7 bases). Per the germline V gene, CDR1 is DFQATT and CDR2 is SNEGSKA (reference sequence). The V and J ends lost 3 bases and 3 bases respectively, with 15 bases between them. The CDR3 loop spans 15 amino acids. The CDR3 bases are TGCAGTGCTAGCGGGGGGCTACCGATCTACAATGAGCAGTTCTTC. Residues: CSASGGLPIYNEQFF.

V usage is TRBV13 and J usage is TRBJ2-2; the match to TRBD1 covers 9 bases. This CDR3 has 15 amino acids. Germline values: CDR1 PRHDT, CDR2 FYEKMQ (reference sequence). J gave up 8 bases and V 5 bases, and 9 bases lay outside the gene matches. CDR3 in amino acids: CASSLGQGKSGELFF. CDR3 DNA sequence: TGTGCCAGCAGCCTCGGACAGGGGAAGTCGGGGGAGCTGTTTTTT.

J is TRBJ2-1 and V is TRBV2, with D unresolved. Germline V lookup: CDR1 SNHLY, CDR2 FYNNEI. The CDR3 extends over 14 amino acids. The germline V and J ends were trimmed by 0 bases and 0 bases, with 3 bases remaining between them. This CDR3 reads CASSEARSYNEQFF. The CDR3 nucleotides are TGTGCCAGCAGTGAAGCGCGCTCCTACAATGAGCAGTTCTTC.

This clonotype has at least ten counts. The chain combines TRBV6-2 or TRBV6-3 with TRBJ1-2; 7 nucleotides line up with TRBD1. Trimming removed 0 bases from V and 8 bases from J; junction bases left unmatched: 6. CDR1 and CDR2 from the germline V gene are MNHEY and SVGEGT. This CDR3 is 14 amino acids long. CDR3 region: CASSYSGGGRGYTF. The DNA for the CDR3 is TGTGCCAGCAGTTACTCGGGAGGGGGCCGAGGCTACACCTTC.

The chain combines TRBV4-2 with TRBJ1-6; 8 bases agree with TRBD1. V lost 1 base and J lost 9; bases outside the gene matches: 8. The CDR3 length is 16 residues. The V gene's germline CDR1 is LGHNA and CDR2 YNFKEQ. The CDR3 coding sequence is TGTGCCAGCAGCCAAGTCGGGCCAGGGGGCATTTCACCCCTCCACTTT. Its translation is CASSQVGPGGISPLHF.

This clonotype has a count of ten or more. The chain couples TRBV29-1 to TRBJ1-2; D is uncertain. The CDR3 contains 11 residues. The V gene's germline CDR1 is SQVTM and CDR2 ANQGSEA. The V gene lost 5 bases and the J gene lost 3 bases, with 7 bases spanning the gap. The CDR3 DNA is TGCAGCGTTAATGCGGACTATGGCTACACCTTC. Its protein product is CSVNADYGYTF.

This clonotype turned up a few times. V usage is TRBV7-2 and J usage is TRBJ2-7; D unresolved. Between the trimmed V and J ends, which lost 5 bases and 2 bases, there was a span of 16 bases. Germline-derived CDR1 and CDR2 are SGHTA and FQGNSA. The CDR3 runs to 15 residues. DNA for the CDR3: TGTGCCAGCAGCCGCTCGAATCAGGCCGCCTACGAGCAGTACTTC. Amino acids: CASSRSNQAAYEQYF. The entire variable domain, with the rest obtained from reference TRBV7-2 and TRBJ2-7, is as follows: GAGVSQSPSNKVTEKGKDVELRCDPISGHTALYWYRQSLGQGLEFLIYFQGNSAPDKSGLPSDRFSAERTGGSVSTLTIQRTQQEDSAVYLCASSRSNQAAYEQYFGPGTRLTVT.

This clonotype was counted a few times. The chain links TRBV12-3 or TRBV12-4 to TRBJ2-5; D is unresolved. The CDR3 runs 14 residues. V gave up 6 bases and J gave up 0 bases, with 11 bases separating them. The CDR3 nucleotides read TGTGCCAGCAGACCAACAGAGAACCAAGAGACCCAGTACTTC. Translated, it gives CASRPTENQETQYF.

This clonotype was recorded many times. The rearrangement links TRBV20-1 to TRBJ2-7; D is possibly TRBD1 (5 bases). This CDR3 contains 13 residues. The germline gives CDR1 DFQATT, CDR2 SNEGSKA (reference sequence). Trimming removed 3 bases from V and 4 bases from J, with 13 bases in between. CDR3 sequence (DNA): TGCAGTGCTAGTATCCGAGCAGGGTACGAGCAGTACTTC. Translating gives CSASIRAGYEQYF.

The J gene is TRBJ2-1, the V gene TRBV12-3 or TRBV12-4; D is uncertain. This CDR3 has 13 amino acids. V lost 5 bases and J lost 10, with 15 bases in between. The chain's CDR3 is CASSVGPAQEQFF. CDR3 nucleotide sequence: TGTGCCAGCAGTGTGGGTCCAGCCCAAGAGCAGTTCTTC.

The chain uses TRBV28 and TRBJ2-3; 11 nucleotides agree with TRBD2. The CDR3 sequence is 14 residues long. The germline CDR1 and CDR2 sequences are MDHEN and SYDVKM. V lost 6 bases and J lost 8; bases outside the gene matches: 7. The CDR3, as DNA: TGTGCCAGCAGACTAGCGGGGGCCTTAGCTACGCAGTATTTT. Its protein is CASRLAGALATQYF. The full variable domain, with the rest looked up from reference TRBV28 and TRBJ2-3, is DVKVTQSSRYLVKRTGEKVFLECVQDMDHENMFWYRQDPGLGLRLIYFSYDVKMKEKGDIPEGYSVSREKKERFSLILESASTNQTSMYLCASRLAGALATQYFGPGTRLTVL.

This clonotype appeared a few times. This chain connects TRBV18 to TRBJ1-2; 7 bases are shared with TRBD1. Per germline, CDR1 KGHSH and CDR2 LQKENI. There are 17 residues in the CDR3. J was trimmed by 8 bases and V by 6 bases; bases with no gene match: 21. The CDR3 protein is CASSLMTGTVLEGGYTF. Here the CDR3 DNA reads TGTGCCAGCTCGCTGATGACCGGGACAGTACTCGAAGGAGGCTACACCTTC.

There are a few counts of this clonotype. This sequence joins TRBV6-6 and TRBJ1-2; TRBD1 agrees at 7 bases. This CDR3 spans 20 amino acids. CDR1 is MNHNY and CDR2 is SVGAGI in the germline V gene (reference sequence). The ends lost 8 bases at V and 0 bases at J; junction bases unmatched: 24. The CDR3 bases are TGTGCCAGCGCTACGGGTGGTGGGTATGACAGGGAACCAACTAACTATGGCTACACCTTC. Its protein product is CASATGGGYDREPTNYGYTF.

This clonotype turned up a few times. J is TRBJ2-2 and V is TRBV20-1, with no clear D. This CDR3 has 11 amino acids. Trimming removed 6 bases from V and 6 bases from J, with 8 bases in between. Germline V gene sequence: CDR1 DFQATT, CDR2 SNEGSKA (reference sequence). The CDR3 protein is CSARTAGELFF. CDR3 DNA: TGCAGTGCGCGGACGGCCGGGGAGCTGTTTTTT.

This chain links TRBV9 with TRBJ1-2, with no clear D. The CDR3 sequence is 15 residues long. Trimming stripped 0 bases from V and 3 bases from J, with 12 bases between. Germline assignment: CDR1 SGDLS and CDR2 YYNGEE. In DNA form, the CDR3 reads TGTGCCAGCAGCGTAGACACCCTAGCGGACTATGGCTACACCTTC. Its protein product is CASSVDTLADYGYTF.

This clonotype has ten or more counts. V gene TRBV27 combines with J gene TRBJ2-3; 7 nucleotides line up with TRBD1. The CDR3 loop spans 13 amino acids. J lost 5 bases, V lost 2 bases, and 1 base had no gene match. Per the germline V gene, CDR1 is MNHEY and CDR2 is SMNVEV (reference sequence). CDR3 DNA sequence: TGTGCCAGCAGTTTAACAGGGGAAGATACGCAGTATTTT. It translates to CASSLTGEDTQYF.